This T cell receptor beta chain was found in a study of identical twins. Study observations and caveats: Without tracking the same donors, conclusions rested on cross-sectional statistical analysis. Beta out-of-frame sequences showed weaker excess twin sharing.

As to this clonotype: Its antigen is as yet unknown. A much larger clone differs by one base, so this may be a read error.

From germline, CDR1 is LGHNA and CDR2 YSLEER. The CDR3 runs to 14 residues. Template switching, a step in the protocol, added a universal primer site, and cDNA carried unique molecular identifiers. TCRdb re-called the 5' RACE reads through MiXCR, storing one row per CDR3 protein. The profile shows 650,000 to 800,000 distinct CDR3 sequences, 8.6% of them singletons. These same data were also listed under a study on yellow fever vaccine responses in identical twins.

The chain uses TRBV4-3 and TRBJ2-7; D remains ambiguous. The source material was PBMCs. The sequence came from a woman aged 18-29 years in good health. The CDR3 DNA reads as TGCGCCAGCAGCCAAGTTGCCGGGTCCTACGAGCAGCACTTC. It is translated as CASSQVAGSYEQHF.